These T cell receptor beta chains were read from a single sample in a study of cytomegalovirus exposure and HLA in healthy donors. TCRdb keeps only in-frame clones here, not all; method: immunoSEQ multiplex PCR. The sample holds about 240,000 clones, around 88% seen once. The sequenced material came from PBMCs. The receptors originated from a woman in her 30s in good health and CMV-seropositive. CDR3s include the opening cysteine and the closing phenylalanine or tryptophan. D genes are given only for firm matches. For some rows the clone size is stated as once, few or many, or as a class when expanded; others skip it.

abundance,j_gene,v_gene,d_gene,CDR3nt,CDR3aa
NA,TRBJ1-1,TRBV11-3,NA,TGTGCCAGCAGTTATACACAGGGCGGCACTGAAGCTTTCTTT,CASSYTQGGTEAFF
NA,TRBJ1-1,TRBV7-3,NA,TGTGCCAGCAGCTTACAGGGTTGGACTGAAGCTTTCTTT,CASSLQGWTEAFF
NA,TRBJ2-1,TRBV6-5,NA,TGTGCCAGCAGTCCCGTCGTCGACAATGAGCAGTTCTTC,CASSPVVDNEQFF
NA,TRBJ1-1,TRBV7-2,TRBD1,TGTGCCAGCAGTTCTGGGACAGTGAACACTGAAGCTTTCTTT,CASSSGTVNTEAFF
NA,TRBJ1-5,TRBV27,NA,TGTGCCATTCCGACAATCCGGGAGTGTCAGCCCCAGCATTTT,CAIPTIRECQPQHF
NA,TRBJ2-7,TRBV5-1,NA,TGCGCCAGCAGCAGTCGGGGCGAGCAGTACTTC,CASSSRGEQYF
NA,TRBJ1-1,TRBV19,NA,TGTGCCAGTAGTCCCGGCGACAGGTCCAGCACTGAAGCTTTCTTT,CASSPGDRSSTEAFF
NA,TRBJ2-3,TRBV5-5,TRBD1,TGTGCCAGCAGCTTGATCGGGACAGGGACGAGTACAGATACGCAGTATTTT,CASSLIGTGTSTDTQYF
once,TRBJ2-1,TRBV30,NA,TGTGCCTCCCCGGACGTTGGCGGGGTAGCCTACAATGAGCAGTTCTTC,CASPDVGGVAYNEQFF
NA,TRBJ2-1,TRBV28,NA,TGTGCCAGCAGTTTGACGCTAGACAATGAGCAGTTCTTC,CASSLTLDNEQFF
NA,TRBJ1-2,TRBV28,NA,TGTGCCAGCAGCAAGGACAGAGTTGGCTACACCTTC,CASSKDRVGYTF
NA,TRBJ2-1,TRBV5-1,NA,TGCGCCAGCAGCATCAGTCTCAATGAGCAGTTCTTC,CASSISLNEQFF
NA,TRBJ1-4,TRBV4-1,NA,TGCGCCAGCGGGCCTGGGGGGAATCGTGAAAAACTGTTTTTT,CASGPGGNREKLFF
NA,TRBJ1-2,TRBV5-1,NA,TGCGCCAGCAGCCGCCTTAGGACGGGAGATTACTATGGCTACACCTTC,CASSRLRTGDYYGYTF
NA,TRBJ1-1,TRBV6-1,TRBD1,TGTGCCAGCAGTTCTACTCCGGGACAGGGAACTGAAGCTTTCTTT,CASSSTPGQGTEAFF
NA,TRBJ1-5,TRBV19,NA,TGTGCCAGTAGTAATCAGGGCTCGTACCAGCCCCAGCATTTT,CASSNQGSYQPQHF
few,TRBJ2-1,TRBV5-1,TRBD2,TGCGCCAGCAGCTCAGGACTAGCGGGAGATGAGCAGTTCTTC,CASSSGLAGDEQFF
NA,TRBJ1-5,TRBV7-6,TRBD1,TGTGCCAGCAGCTCCCGACAGGGGGTTCAGCCCCAGCATTTT,CASSSRQGVQPQHF
NA,TRBJ2-5,TRBV9,TRBD1,TGTGCCAGCAGCGTGCATATGACAGGGGGCCAAGAGACCCAGTACTTC,CASSVHMTGGQETQYF
NA,TRBJ2-3,TRBV9,TRBD2,TGTGCCAGCAGCCCTTACCCCCAGACTAGCGGGAGCTCAGATACGCAGTATTTT,CASSPYPQTSGSSDTQYF
NA,TRBJ2-1,TRBV5-1,TRBD2,TGCGCCAGCAGCCCCGGTTCAGCGGGAGGAAAGGAGTTCTTC,CASSPGSAGGKEFF
NA,TRBJ2-1,TRBV2,NA,TGTGCCAGCAGTGAAGCTGAGGATGAGCAGTTCTTC,CASSEAEDEQFF
NA,TRBJ1-4,TRBV5-1,TRBD1,TGCGCCAGCACTCGAGGACAGGCGGGCGAAAAACTGTTTTTT,CASTRGQAGEKLFF
NA,TRBJ2-7,TRBV25-1,NA,TGTGCCAGCAGTGAATATGGTAAGAGGGAGGTGGAGTACTTC,CASSEYGKREVEYF
NA,TRBJ2-7,TRBV16,TRBD1,TGTGCCAGCAGCCAAGGTGGCAGGGGGTCTGAGGAGCAGTACTTC,CASSQGGRGSEEQYF
NA,TRBJ2-1,TRBV25-1,NA,TGTGCCAGCAGTGAATATCGGCTAGCGACCTACAATGAGCAGTTCTTC,CASSEYRLATYNEQFF
NA,TRBJ2-7,TRBV19,TRBD2,TGTGCCAGTATGCGAGCGGGAGGAGGTGAGCAGTACTTC,CASMRAGGGEQYF